These 15 T cell receptor beta chains originate from one sample sequenced in a study of T cell responses to AZD1222 COVID-19 vaccine. Clones were read by immunoSEQ multiplex PCR, and TCRdb kept only the in-frame ones, dropping some. The table includes roughly 140,000 clones, more than 85% detected once. The source material was peripheral blood, sampled after recovery from COVID-19. All receptors come from an adult who had recovered from COVID-19.

The V and J genes are TRBV7-8 and TRBJ2-7; TRBD1 matches at 8 bases. CDR1 is SGHVS, CDR2 FQNEAQ, per germline. This CDR3 spans 15 amino acids. V was pared by 0 bases and J by 4 bases, with 5 bases of the junction left unmatched. This CDR3 is CASSLARTGTYEQYF. CDR3 in DNA: TGTGCCAGCAGCTTAGCGCGGACAGGGACTTACGAGCAGTACTTC.

The chain uses TRBV19 and TRBJ1-1; D is unclear. V was trimmed by 4 bases and J by 1 base, leaving 10 bases between them. Germline loops: CDR1 LNHDA, CDR2 SQIVND (reference sequence). This CDR3 is built from 14 residues. CDR3 sequence reads: CASSTHGRNTEAFF. As DNA, the CDR3 is TGTGCCAGTAGTACTCATGGCAGGAACACTGAAGCTTTCTTT.

The gene calls are TRBV4-2 and TRBJ2-5, with 12 positions matching TRBD2. The V gene end was trimmed by 4 bases and the J gene end by 2 bases; junction bases not matched to a gene: 5. This CDR3 region has 16 residues. Germline assignment: CDR1 LGHNA and CDR2 YNFKEQ. In DNA form, the CDR3 reads TGTGCCAGCAGCCGCCGACTAGCGGGGGAACAAGAGACCCAGTACTTC. This gives the protein CASSRRLAGEQETQYF.

This clone was detected once. This chain uses TRBV5-1 with TRBJ1-1; D may be TRBD1 (5 bases). Germline V lookup: CDR1 SGHRS, CDR2 YFSETQ. V was trimmed by 3 bases and J by 4 bases, leaving 10 bases between them. CDR3 length equals 13 residues. The CDR3: CASSSGQGTEAFF. In nucleotides, the CDR3 is TGCGCCAGCAGCTCCGGACAAGGCACTGAAGCTTTCTTT.

The chain recombines TRBV6-1 with TRBJ1-2; possibly TRBD1 for D (5 bases). The ends were cut back, 4 bases at V and 8 bases at J, with 23 bases in the middle. The CDR3 has 16 amino acids. Germline V gene lookup returns CDR1 MNHNS and CDR2 SASEGT. The CDR3 sequence: CASSGGFLDTFLGYTF. Written as DNA, the CDR3 is TGTGCCAGCAGTGGGGGGTTTTTGGACACCTTTTTAGGCTACACCTTC.

The chain combines TRBV28 with TRBJ1-4, with TRBD1 matching over 7 bases. V gave up 6 bases and J gave up 5 bases; unmatched junction bases: 12. The CDR3 is 16 residues long. The V gene's germline CDR1 is MDHEN and CDR2 SYDVKM. CDR3 coding DNA: TGTGCCAGCAGCTTACCAGGGGGGGGGAGGAATGAAAAACTGTTTTTT. Its protein product is CASSLPGGGRNEKLFF. Looking up the rest from reference TRBV28 and TRBJ1-4 gives the full variable domain: DVKVTQSSRYLVKRTGEKVFLECVQDMDHENMFWYRQDPGLGLRLIYFSYDVKMKEKGDIPEGYSVSREKKERFSLILESASTNQTSMYLCASSLPGGGRNEKLFFGSGTQLSVL.

The genes are TRBV6-6 and TRBJ2-2, with 8 bases lining up with TRBD2. After removal of 7 bases from V and 4 bases from J, the junction contained 11 bases not matched to a gene. CDR3 length: 16 residues. The germline V gene encodes CDR1 MNHNY and CDR2 SVGAGI (reference sequence). The CDR3 DNA follows: TGTGCCAGCACCCCCTTGAGCGGGAGCGGCACCGGGGAGCTGTTTTTT. Its translation is CASTPLSGSGTGELFF.

The genes are TRBV5-1 and TRBJ2-7; D might be TRBD2 (6 bases). The CDR3 runs to 14 residues. Germline V gene data show CDR1 as SGHRS and CDR2 as YFSETQ. V was pared by 3 bases and J by 2 bases, with 12 bases between. Here the CDR3 DNA reads TGCGCCAGCAGCTCGGGGGAGAGTACCTACGAGCAGTACTTC. Translating gives CASSSGESTYEQYF.

The gene calls are TRBV6-5 and TRBJ1-3, with D maybe TRBD1 (5 bases). Germline V gene lookup returns CDR1 MNHEY and CDR2 SVGAGI. The CDR3 spans 15 residues. Trimming shortened V by 6 bases and J by 0 bases, and 12 bases separated the two germline ends. The CDR3 nucleotides are TGTGCCAGCAGGGTACAGGATCCCTCTGGAAACACCATATATTTT. Translating it yields CASRVQDPSGNTIYF.

The genes are TRBV7-2 and TRBJ2-3, with TRBD2 matching 11 bases. The CDR3 length is 16 residues. J lost 2 bases, V lost 4 bases, and 5 bases had no gene match. Germline values: CDR1 SGHTA, CDR2 FQGNSA. The CDR3 DNA is TGTGCCAGCAGCTCCATGACTAGCGGGGTCACAGATACGCAGTATTTT. It translates to CASSSMTSGVTDTQYF.

The V gene is TRBV9, the J gene TRBJ2-3; weak D call: TRBD2 (6 bases). The germline V and J ends were trimmed by 3 bases and 8 bases, with 16 bases remaining between them. CDR3 length equals 14 residues. CDR1 is SGDLS and CDR2 is YYNGEE in the germline V gene. The DNA for the CDR3 is TGTGCCAGCAGCGCCGGGACTCCCTTGGGTACGCAGTATTTT. Amino acid sequence: CASSAGTPLGTQYF.

This clone was counted a single time. The chain carries TRBV19 and TRBJ1-1, with D hard to call. This CDR3 spans 14 amino acids. V was trimmed by 3 bases and J by 1 base, leaving 9 bases between them. Germline assignment: CDR1 LNHDA and CDR2 SQIVND (reference sequence). The DNA for the CDR3 is TGTGCCAGTAGTATCGGGCGGCAGAACACTGAAGCTTTCTTT. Translated: CASSIGRQNTEAFF.

This chain connects TRBV18 to TRBJ1-5; 7 bases line up with TRBD1. J was trimmed by 6 bases and V by 5 bases; bases with no gene match: 10. This CDR3 comprises 15 residues. Germline V gives CDR1 KGHSH, CDR2 LQKENI. CDR3 sequence (DNA): TGTGCCAGCTCATCGACGACAGGGCGTGTTCAGCCCCAGCATTTT. It encodes CASSSTTGRVQPQHF.

The chain joins TRBV5-1 to TRBJ2-3; D is undetermined. Germline V gives CDR1 SGHRS, CDR2 YFSETQ. V was pared by 0 bases and J by 3 bases, with 11 bases between. The CDR3 loop spans 15 amino acids. The CDR3 nucleotides are TGCGCCAGCAGCTTGGATGGGTACGAGACAGATACGCAGTATTTT. Amino acids: CASSLDGYETDTQYF.

The gene calls are TRBV5-6 and TRBJ1-1, with no clear D. The ends were cut back, 2 bases at V and 0 bases at J, with 5 bases in the middle. The length of the CDR3 is 13 residues. Germline CDR1 reads SGHDT; CDR2 reads YYEEEE. The DNA for the CDR3 is TGTGCCAGCAGCTTCGGTATGAACACTGAAGCTTTCTTT. Translation gives CASSFGMNTEAFF.